This T cell receptor (beta chain) comes out of a study of blood T cell repertoires in COVID-19. Germline CDR1 and CDR2: KGHSH and LQKENI. The CDR3 length is 15 residues. V shed 1 base and J 1 base; nucleotides not matched to a gene: 2. The method was immunoSEQ multiplex PCR; TCRdb's version includes in-frame clones alone and lacks a portion of them. In the table there are hundreds of thousands of clones, around 84% of which are singletons. Sample: peripheral blood. V is TRBV18 and J is TRBJ1-1, with TRBD1 matching over 8 bases. This TCR derives from a human donor in a cohort sampled during active COVID-19. The CDR3 loop is CASSPLGQENTEAFF. CDR3 coding DNA: TGTGCCAGCTCACCACTGGGACAGGAGAACACTGAAGCTTTCTTT.